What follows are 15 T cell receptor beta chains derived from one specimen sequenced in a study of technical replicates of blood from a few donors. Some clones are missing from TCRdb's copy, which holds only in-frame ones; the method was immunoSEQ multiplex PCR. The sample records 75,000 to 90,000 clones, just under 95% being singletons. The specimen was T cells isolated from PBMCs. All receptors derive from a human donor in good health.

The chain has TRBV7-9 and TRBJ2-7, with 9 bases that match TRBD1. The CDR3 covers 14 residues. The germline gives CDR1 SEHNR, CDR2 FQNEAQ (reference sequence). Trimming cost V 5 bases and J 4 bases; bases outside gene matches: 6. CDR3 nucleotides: TGTGCCAGCAGCGCCGGGACAGGGAGGTACGAGCAGTACTTC. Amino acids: CASSAGTGRYEQYF.

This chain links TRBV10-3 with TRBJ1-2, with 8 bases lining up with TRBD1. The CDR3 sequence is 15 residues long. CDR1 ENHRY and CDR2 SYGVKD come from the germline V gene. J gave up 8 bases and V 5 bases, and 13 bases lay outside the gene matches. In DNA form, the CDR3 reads TGTGCCATCAGTAGACAGGGGCCCGCCGAGGGGGGCTACACCTTC. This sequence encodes CAISRQGPAEGGYTF.

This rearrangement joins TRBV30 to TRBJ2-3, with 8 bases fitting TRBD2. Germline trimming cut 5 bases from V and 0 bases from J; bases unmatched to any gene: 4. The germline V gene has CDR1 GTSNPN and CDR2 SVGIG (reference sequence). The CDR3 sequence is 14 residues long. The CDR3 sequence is CAWRGLASTDTQYF. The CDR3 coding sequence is TGTGCCTGGCGAGGACTAGCTAGCACAGATACGCAGTATTTT.

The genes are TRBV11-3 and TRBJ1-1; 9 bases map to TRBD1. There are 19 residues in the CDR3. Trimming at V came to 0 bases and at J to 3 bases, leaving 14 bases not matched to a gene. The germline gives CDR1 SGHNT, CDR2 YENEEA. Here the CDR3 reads CASSLDRDRAFPWDTEAFF. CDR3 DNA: TGTGCCAGCAGCTTAGATCGGGACAGGGCGTTCCCCTGGGACACTGAAGCTTTCTTT. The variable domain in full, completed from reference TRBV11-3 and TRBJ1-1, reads EAGVVQSPRYKIIEKKQPVAFWCNPISGHNTLYWYLQNLGQGPELLIRYENEEAVDDSQLPKDRFSAERLKGVDSTLKIQPAELGDSAVYLCASSLDRDRAFPWDTEAFFGQGTRLTVV.

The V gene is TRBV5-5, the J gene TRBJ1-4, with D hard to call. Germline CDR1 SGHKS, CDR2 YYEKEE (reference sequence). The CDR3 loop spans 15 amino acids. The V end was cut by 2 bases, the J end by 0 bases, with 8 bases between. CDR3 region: CASSFRGATNEKLFF. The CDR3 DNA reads TGTGCCAGCAGCTTTCGAGGAGCAACTAATGAAAAACTGTTTTTT.

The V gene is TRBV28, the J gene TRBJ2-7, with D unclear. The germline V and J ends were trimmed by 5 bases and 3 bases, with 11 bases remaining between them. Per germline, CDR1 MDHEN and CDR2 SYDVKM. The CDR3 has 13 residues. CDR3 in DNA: TGTGCCAGCAGTCGTACCTACGGCTACGAGCAGTACTTC. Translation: CASSRTYGYEQYF.

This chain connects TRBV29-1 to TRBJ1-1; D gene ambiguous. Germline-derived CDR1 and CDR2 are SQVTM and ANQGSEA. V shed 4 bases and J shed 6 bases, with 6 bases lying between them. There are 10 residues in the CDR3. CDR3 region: CSVVISEAFF. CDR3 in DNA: TGCAGCGTTGTTATTTCTGAAGCTTTCTTT.

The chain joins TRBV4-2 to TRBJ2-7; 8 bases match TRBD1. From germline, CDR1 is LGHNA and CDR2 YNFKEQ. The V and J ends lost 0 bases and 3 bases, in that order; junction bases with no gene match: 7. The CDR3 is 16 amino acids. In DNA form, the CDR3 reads TGTGCCAGCAGCCAAGATCTCGGGACAGGACTCTACGAGCAGTACTTC. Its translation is CASSQDLGTGLYEQYF.

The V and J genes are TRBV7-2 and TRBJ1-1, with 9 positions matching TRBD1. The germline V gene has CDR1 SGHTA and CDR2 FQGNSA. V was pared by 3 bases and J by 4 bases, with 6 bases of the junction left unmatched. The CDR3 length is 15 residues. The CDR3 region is CASSFPQGAGTEAFF. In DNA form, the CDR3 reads TGTGCCAGCAGCTTTCCACAGGGGGCGGGCACTGAAGCTTTCTTT.

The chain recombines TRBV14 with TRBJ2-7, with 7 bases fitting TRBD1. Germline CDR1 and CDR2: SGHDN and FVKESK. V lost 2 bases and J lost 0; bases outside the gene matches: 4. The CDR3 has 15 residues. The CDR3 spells CASSQTGVSSYEQYF. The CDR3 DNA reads TGTGCCAGCAGCCAAACAGGGGTAAGCTCCTACGAGCAGTACTTC.

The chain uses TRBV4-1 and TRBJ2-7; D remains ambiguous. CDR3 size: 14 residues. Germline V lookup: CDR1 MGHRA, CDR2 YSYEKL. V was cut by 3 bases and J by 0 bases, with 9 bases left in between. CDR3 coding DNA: TGCGCCAGCAGCCACCTTTTCAGCTCCTACGAGCAGTACTTC. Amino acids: CASSHLFSSYEQYF.

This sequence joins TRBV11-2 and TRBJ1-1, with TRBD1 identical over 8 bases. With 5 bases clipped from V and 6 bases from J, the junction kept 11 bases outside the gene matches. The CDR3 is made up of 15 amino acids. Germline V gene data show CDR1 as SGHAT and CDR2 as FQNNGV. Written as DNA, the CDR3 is TGTGCCAGCAGCACGAGGAGACAGGGGCGGGCTGAAGCTTTCTTT. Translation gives CASSTRRQGRAEAFF.

CDR3 DNA sequence: TGCGCCAGCAGCCAAGATCCGGGGTTTTATAGCAATCAGCCCCAGCATTTT. Amino acids: CASSQDPGFYSNQPQHF. The J gene is TRBJ1-5, the V gene TRBV4-1; D is unresolved. With 0 bases removed from V and 0 bases from J, the gap between germline ends came to 12 bases. The germline CDR1 and CDR2 sequences are MGHRA and YSYEKL. This CDR3 is built from 17 residues.

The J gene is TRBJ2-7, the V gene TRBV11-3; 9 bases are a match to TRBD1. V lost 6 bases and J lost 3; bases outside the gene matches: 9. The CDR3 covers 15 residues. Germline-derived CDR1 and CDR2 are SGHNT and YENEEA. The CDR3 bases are TGTGCCAGCAGTGGGTACCGGGACAGGGACTACGAGCAGTACTTC. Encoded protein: CASSGYRDRDYEQYF.

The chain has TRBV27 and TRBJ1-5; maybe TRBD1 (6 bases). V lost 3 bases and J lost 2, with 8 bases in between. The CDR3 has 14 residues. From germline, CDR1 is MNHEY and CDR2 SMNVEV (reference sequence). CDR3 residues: CASSFAGGNQPQHF. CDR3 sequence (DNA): TGTGCCAGCAGTTTCGCAGGGGGCAATCAGCCCCAGCATTTT.